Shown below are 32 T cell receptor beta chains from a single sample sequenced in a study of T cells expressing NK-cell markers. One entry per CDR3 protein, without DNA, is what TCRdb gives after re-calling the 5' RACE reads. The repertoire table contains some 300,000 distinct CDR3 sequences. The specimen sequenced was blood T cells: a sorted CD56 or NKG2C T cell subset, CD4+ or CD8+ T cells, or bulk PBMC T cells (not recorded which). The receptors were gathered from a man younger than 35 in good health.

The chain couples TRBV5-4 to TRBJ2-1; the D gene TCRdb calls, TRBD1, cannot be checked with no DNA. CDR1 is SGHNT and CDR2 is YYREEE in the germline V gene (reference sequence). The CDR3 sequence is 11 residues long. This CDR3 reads CASSSRGRSFF.

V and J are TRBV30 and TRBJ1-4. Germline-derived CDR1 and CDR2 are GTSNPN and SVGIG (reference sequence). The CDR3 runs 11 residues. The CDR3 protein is CAWREASKLFF.

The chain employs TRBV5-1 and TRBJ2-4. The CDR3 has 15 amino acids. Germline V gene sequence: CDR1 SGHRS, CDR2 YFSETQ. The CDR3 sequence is CASSLGVASRNIQYF. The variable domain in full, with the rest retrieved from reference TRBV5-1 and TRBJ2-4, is KAGVTQTPRYLIKTRGQQVTLSCSPISGHRSVSWYQQTPGQGLQFLFEYFSETQRNKGNFPGRFSGRQFSNSRSEMNVSTLELGDSALYLCASSLGVASRNIQYFGAGTRLSVL.

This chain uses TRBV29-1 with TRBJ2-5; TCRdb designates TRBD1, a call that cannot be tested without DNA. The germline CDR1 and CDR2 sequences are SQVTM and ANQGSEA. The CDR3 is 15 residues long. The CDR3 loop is CSVGPPRGGQLTQYF.

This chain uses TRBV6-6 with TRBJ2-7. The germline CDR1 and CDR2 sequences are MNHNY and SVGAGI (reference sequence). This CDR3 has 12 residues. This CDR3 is CASSYQSYEQYF.

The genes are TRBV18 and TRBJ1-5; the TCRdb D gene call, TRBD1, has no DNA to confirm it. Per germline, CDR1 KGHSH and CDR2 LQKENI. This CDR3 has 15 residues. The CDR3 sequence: CASSMDGTDNQPQHF.

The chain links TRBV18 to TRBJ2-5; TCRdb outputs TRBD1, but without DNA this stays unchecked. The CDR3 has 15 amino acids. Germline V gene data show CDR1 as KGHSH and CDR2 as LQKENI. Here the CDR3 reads CASSPRSDRQETQYF.

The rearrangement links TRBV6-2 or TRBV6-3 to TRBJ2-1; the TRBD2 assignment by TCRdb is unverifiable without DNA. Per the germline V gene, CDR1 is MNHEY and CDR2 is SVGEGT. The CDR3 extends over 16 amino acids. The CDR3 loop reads CASRALGGGSYNEQFF.

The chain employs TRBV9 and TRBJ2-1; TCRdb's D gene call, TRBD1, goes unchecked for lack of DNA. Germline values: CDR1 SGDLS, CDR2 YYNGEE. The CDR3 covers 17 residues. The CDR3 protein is CASSPRGGLSSYNEQFF.

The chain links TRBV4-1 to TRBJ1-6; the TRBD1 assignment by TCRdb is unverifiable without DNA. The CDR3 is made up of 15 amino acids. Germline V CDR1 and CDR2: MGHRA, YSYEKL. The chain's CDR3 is CASSQETGGYSPLHF.

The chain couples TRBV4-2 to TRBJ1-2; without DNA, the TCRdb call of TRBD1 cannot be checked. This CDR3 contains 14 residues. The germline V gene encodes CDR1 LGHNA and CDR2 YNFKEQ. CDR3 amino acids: CASSQQLSGGEYTF.

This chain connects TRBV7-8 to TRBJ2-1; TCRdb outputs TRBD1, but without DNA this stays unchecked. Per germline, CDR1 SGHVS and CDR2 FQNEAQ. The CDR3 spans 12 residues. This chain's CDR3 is CASSYRGRSTFF.

This chain's CDR3 is CASSEFLLGGLGRETQYF. The V and J genes are TRBV25-1 and TRBJ2-5; with no DNA, the TCRdb D assignment of TRBD1 cannot be verified. Germline CDR1 MGHDK, CDR2 SYGVNS. CDR3 length: 18 amino acids.

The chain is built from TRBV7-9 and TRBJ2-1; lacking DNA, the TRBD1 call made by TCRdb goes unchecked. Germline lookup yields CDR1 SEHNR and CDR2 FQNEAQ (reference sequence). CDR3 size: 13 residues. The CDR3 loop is CASSLFGTNEQFF.

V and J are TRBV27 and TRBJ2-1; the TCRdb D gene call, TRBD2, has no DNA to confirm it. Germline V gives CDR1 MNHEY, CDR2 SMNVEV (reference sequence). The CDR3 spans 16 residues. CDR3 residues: CASSLSSTSGRTEQFF.

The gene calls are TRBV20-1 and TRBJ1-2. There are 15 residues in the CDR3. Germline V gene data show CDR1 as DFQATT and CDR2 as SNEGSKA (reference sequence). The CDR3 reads CSARGAYREGYGYTF.

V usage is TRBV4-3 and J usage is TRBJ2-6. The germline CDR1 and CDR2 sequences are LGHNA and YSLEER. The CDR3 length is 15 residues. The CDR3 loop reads CASSQQISGANVLTF.

Here the CDR3 reads CSAYKTSGEETQYF. This chain joins TRBV20-1 and TRBJ2-5; the D gene TCRdb calls, TRBD2, cannot be checked with no DNA. CDR3 length: 14 residues. Germline CDR1 is DFQATT and CDR2 is SNEGSKA (reference sequence).

The CDR3: CASSQEGLGSNYEQYF. The J gene is TRBJ2-7, the V gene TRBV4-2; TCRdb's D call of TRBD2 is untestable without DNA. The CDR3 extends over 16 amino acids. Per germline, CDR1 LGHNA and CDR2 YNFKEQ.

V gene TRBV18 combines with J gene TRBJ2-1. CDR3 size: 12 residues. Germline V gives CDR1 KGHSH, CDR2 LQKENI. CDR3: CASSRSSYEQFF.

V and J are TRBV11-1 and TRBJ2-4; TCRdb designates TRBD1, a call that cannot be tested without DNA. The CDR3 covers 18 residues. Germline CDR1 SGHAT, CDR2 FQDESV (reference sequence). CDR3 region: CASSQRDTGELAKNIQYF.

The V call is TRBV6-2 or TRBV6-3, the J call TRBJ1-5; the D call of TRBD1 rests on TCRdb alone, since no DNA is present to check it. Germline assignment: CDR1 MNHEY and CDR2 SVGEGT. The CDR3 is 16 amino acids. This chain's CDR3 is CASSYSARGVHQPQHF.

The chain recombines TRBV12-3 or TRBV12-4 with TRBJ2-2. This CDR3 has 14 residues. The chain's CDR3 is CASRSGVATGELFF.

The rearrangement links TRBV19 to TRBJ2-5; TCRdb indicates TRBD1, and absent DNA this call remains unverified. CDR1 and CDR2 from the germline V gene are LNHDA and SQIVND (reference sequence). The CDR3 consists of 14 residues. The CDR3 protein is CASSARDYQETQYF. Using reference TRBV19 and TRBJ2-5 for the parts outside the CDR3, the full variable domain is DGGITQSPKYLFRKEGQNVTLSCEQNLNHDAMYWYRQDPGQGLRLIYYSQIVNDFQKGDIAEGYSVSREKKESFPLTVTSAQKNPTAFYLCASSARDYQETQYFGPGTRLLVL.

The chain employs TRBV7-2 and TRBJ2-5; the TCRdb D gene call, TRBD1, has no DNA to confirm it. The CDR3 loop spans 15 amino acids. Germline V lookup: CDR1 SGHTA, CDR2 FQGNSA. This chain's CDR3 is CASSTQGARRETQYF. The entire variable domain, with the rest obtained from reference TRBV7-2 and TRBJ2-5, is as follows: GAGVSQSPSNKVTEKGKDVELRCDPISGHTALYWYRQSLGQGLEFLIYFQGNSAPDKSGLPSDRFSAERTGGSVSTLTIQRTQQEDSAVYLCASSTQGARRETQYFGPGTRLLVL.

CDR3 in amino acids: CASSLRPYEQYF. The genes are TRBV12-3 or TRBV12-4 and TRBJ2-7. This CDR3 spans 12 amino acids.

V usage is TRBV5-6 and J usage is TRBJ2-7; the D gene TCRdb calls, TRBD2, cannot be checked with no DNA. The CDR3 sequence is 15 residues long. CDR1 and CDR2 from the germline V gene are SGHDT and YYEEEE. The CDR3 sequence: CASSAYELGNYEQYF.

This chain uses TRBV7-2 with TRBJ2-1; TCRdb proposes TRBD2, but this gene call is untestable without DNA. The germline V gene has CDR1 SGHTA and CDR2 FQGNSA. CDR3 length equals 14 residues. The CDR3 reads CASSLLRTNNEQFF.

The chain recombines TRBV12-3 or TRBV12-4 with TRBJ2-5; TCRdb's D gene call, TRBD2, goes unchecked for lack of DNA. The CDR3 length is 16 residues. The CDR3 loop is CASSKYFGTSTETQYF.

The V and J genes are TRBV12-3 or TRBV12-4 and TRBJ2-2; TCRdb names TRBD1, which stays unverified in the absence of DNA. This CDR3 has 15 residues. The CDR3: CASSRDRGSPGELFF.

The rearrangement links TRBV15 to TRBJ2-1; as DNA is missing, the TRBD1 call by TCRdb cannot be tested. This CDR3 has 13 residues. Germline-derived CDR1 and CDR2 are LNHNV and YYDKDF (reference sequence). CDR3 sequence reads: CATSRDRGVVKFF.

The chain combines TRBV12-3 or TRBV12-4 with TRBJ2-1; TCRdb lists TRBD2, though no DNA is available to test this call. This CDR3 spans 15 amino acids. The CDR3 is CASSVLAGGPGEQFF.